Listed below are T cell receptor beta chains from one sample, sequenced in a study of T cell clonotyping in hematopoietic cell transplantation. Only in-frame clones appear in the TCRdb table, and some are missing; sequencing was by immunoSEQ multiplex PCR. The sample contains about 7,100 clones, roughly 98% of which appear only once. Here the sequenced sample was PBMCs, taken 30 days after allogeneic stem cell transplant. The receptors here all came from a male patient aged 55 to 70 who had an allogeneic stem cell transplant from a related donor, so the T cells may come from the graft donor. Some clones in this sample may be carry-over from other donors' samples. CDR3s include the opening cysteine and the closing phenylalanine or tryptophan. The order of the fields is J gene, D gene, clone size, V gene, CDR3 protein, CDR3 DNA. The D gene is left open where the match is weak. Clone size is shown for a subset of rows, as once, few, many or a class of expanded clone.

>TRBJ2-6|.|.|TRBV1
CTSRVRCAQSRANVLTF
TGCACCAGCAGGGTGCGATGTGCACAAAGTCGGGCCAACGTCCTGACTTTC
>TRBJ2-7|TRBD1|.|TRBV7-9
CASSLGTGNYEQYF
TGTGCCAGCAGCTTAGGGACAGGGAACTACGAGCAGTACTTC
>TRBJ1-2|.|once|TRBV27
CASSPTHRRVYYGYTF
TGTGCCAGCAGTCCTACCCACAGACGGGTTTACTATGGCTACACCTTC
>TRBJ1-4|.|.|TRBV7-9
CASSSTWGATNEKLFF
TGTGCCAGCAGCTCCACCTGGGGAGCAACTAATGAAAAACTGTTTTTT
>TRBJ2-5|TRBD2|.|TRBV28
CASGKQRGGRETQYF
TGTGCCAGCGGGAAACAGCGGGGGGGCCGTGAGACCCAGTACTTC
>TRBJ1-1|TRBD1|.|TRBV5-8
CASSARGHGTEAFF
TGTGCCAGCAGCGCCAGGGGGCACGGCACTGAAGCTTTCTTT
>TRBJ1-2|.|once|TRBV19
CASTWTNNYGYTF
TGTGCCAGTACGTGGACGAATAACTATGGCTACACCTTC
>TRBJ2-7|.|.|TRBV18
CASSPPRGSDSYEQYF
TGTGCCAGCTCACCACCGCGGGGATCGGACTCCTACGAGCAGTACTTC
>TRBJ1-1|.|.|TRBV10-3
CATQRGNEAFF
TGTGCCACTCAGAGGGGTAATGAAGCTTTCTTT
>TRBJ2-1|.|.|TRBV29-1
CSVEAAGRFYSYNEQFF
TGCAGCGTTGAAGCGGCGGGGCGATTCTACTCCTACAATGAGCAGTTCTTC
>TRBJ2-1|.|.|TRBV7-3
CASSSPGNHEQFF
TGTGCCAGCAGCTCCCCGGGTAATCATGAGCAGTTCTTC
>TRBJ1-6|.|.|TRBV29-1
CSVEANKGSPLHF
TGCAGCGTTGAGGCCAATAAGGGTTCACCCCTCCACTTT
>TRBJ2-7|TRBD1|.|TRBV27
CASSSVGQGRYEQYF
TGTGCCAGCAGCTCCGTGGGACAGGGCCGCTACGAGCAGTACTTC
>TRBJ1-2|TRBD1|.|TRBV18
CASSYRDRDYYGYTF
TGTGCCAGCTCCTACCGGGACAGGGACTACTATGGCTACACCTTC
>TRBJ1-2|.|.|TRBV4-3
CASSVGGAGYGYTF
TGCGCCAGCAGCGTGGGTGGTGCCGGATATGGCTACACCTTC
>TRBJ2-3|TRBD2|.|TRBV5-4
CASSASGLTDTQYF
TGTGCCAGCAGTGCTAGCGGGCTCACAGATACGCAGTATTTT
>TRBJ2-2|TRBD1|.|TRBV5-6
CASSLRTGANTGELFF
TGTGCCAGCAGCTTGAGGACAGGGGCGAACACCGGGGAGCTGTTTTTT
>TRBJ1-4|.|.|TRBV5-8
CASSELREGEKLFF
TGTGCCAGCAGCGAACTAAGGGAGGGTGAAAAACTGTTTTTT
>TRBJ1-1|.|.|TRBV7-9
CASSWGGGEAFF
TGTGCCAGCAGCTGGGGTGGGGGGGAAGCTTTCTTT
>TRBJ1-6|.|.|TRBV7-9
CASSLNQGLLHF
TGTGCCAGCAGCTTAAACCAGGGGCTCCTCCACTTT
>TRBJ1-1|.|.|TRBV28
CASRKQGMNTEAFF
TGTGCCAGCAGGAAACAGGGTATGAACACTGAAGCTTTCTTT
>TRBJ1-4|.|.|TRBV13
CASSARGATNEKLFF
TGTGCCAGCAGTGCCAGGGGTGCAACTAATGAAAAACTGTTTTTT
>TRBJ2-3|TRBD1|once|TRBV27
CASSSRRDRVITDTQYF
TGTGCCAGCAGTTCAAGACGGGACAGGGTTATCACAGATACGCAGTATTTT
>TRBJ2-2|TRBD1|.|TRBV4-1
CASSPTGKGSGELFF
TGCGCCAGCAGCCCGACAGGGAAGGGTTCCGGGGAGCTGTTTTTT
>TRBJ2-3|.|.|TRBV4-3
CASSQVGPDTQYF
TGCGCCAGCAGCCAAGTCGGGCCAGATACGCAGTATTTT
>TRBJ1-4|.|.|TRBV6-5
CASSYGATNEKLFF
TGTGCCAGCAGTTACGGTGCAACTAATGAAAAACTGTTTTTT
>TRBJ2-7|TRBD1|.|TRBV5-5
CASNPRRDRSEQYF
TGTGCCAGCAATCCCCGGAGGGACAGGTCCGAGCAGTACTTC
>TRBJ1-1|TRBD1|.|TRBV9
CASSLGTDENTEAFF
TGTGCCAGCAGCTTAGGGACAGACGAGAACACTGAAGCTTTCTTT
>TRBJ2-7|TRBD2|.|TRBV7-8
CASSLRSSGATYEQYF
TGTGCCAGCAGCTTAAGATCTAGCGGGGCAACCTACGAGCAGTACTTC
>TRBJ2-2|TRBD1|once|TRBV9
CASSGDRGPGELFF
TGTGCCAGCAGCGGGGACAGGGGGCCCGGGGAGCTGTTTTTT
>TRBJ2-1|.|.|TRBV5-6
CASSLTSWGEQFF
TGTGCCAGCAGCTTGACTAGCTGGGGTGAGCAGTTCTTC
>TRBJ1-5|TRBD1|.|TRBV6-1
CASSATGGGANSNQPQHF
TGTGCCAGCAGTGCGACAGGGGGCGGCGCAAATAGCAATCAGCCCCAGCATTTT
>TRBJ2-7|TRBD1|.|TRBV28
CASIGDREYEQYF
TGTGCCAGCATCGGAGACAGGGAATACGAGCAGTACTTC
>TRBJ2-1|TRBD2|.|TRBV27
CASSRRGGMNEQFF
TGTGCCAGCAGCCGTCGCGGGGGGATGAATGAGCAGTTCTTC
>TRBJ1-5|.|once|TRBV28
CASSPGDSNQPQHF
TGTGCCAGCAGTCCAGGGGATAGCAATCAGCCCCAGCATTTT
>TRBJ1-4|.|.|TRBV7-8
CASSWISGKNEKLFF
TGTGCCAGCAGCTGGATCTCAGGCAAAAATGAAAAACTGTTTTTT
>TRBJ2-1|.|.|TRBV9
CASSVDLIYNEQFF
TGTGCCAGCAGCGTAGACTTGATCTACAATGAGCAGTTCTTC
>TRBJ1-2|.|.|TRBV28
CASSPYPTGNGYTF
TGTGCCAGCAGTCCTTATCCCACAGGGAATGGCTACACCTTC
>TRBJ2-7|TRBD1|.|TRBV5-6
CASGLGDRAYEQYF
TGTGCCAGCGGGCTAGGGGACAGGGCCTACGAGCAGTACTTC
>TRBJ1-5|.|.|TRBV4-1
CASSPGRNQPQHF
TGCGCCAGCAGCCCCGGTCGCAATCAGCCCCAGCATTTT
>TRBJ2-7|.|.|TRBV20-1
CSARDGDEQYF
TGCAGTGCTAGAGACGGGGACGAGCAGTACTTC
>TRBJ2-5|TRBD1|.|TRBV28
CASSSPDRGGRETQYF
TGTGCCAGCAGTTCCCCGGACAGGGGAGGAAGAGAGACCCAGTACTTC
>TRBJ2-1|TRBD2|.|TRBV9
CASSVAGTIYNEQFF
TGTGCCAGCAGCGTTGCCGGGACTATATACAATGAGCAGTTCTTC
>TRBJ1-2|.|.|TRBV10-3
CAIHGARDYGYTF
TGTGCCATCCACGGGGCCAGGGACTATGGCTACACCTTC
>TRBJ1-1|TRBD1|.|TRBV5-1
CASSLLGTGSLNTEAFF
TGCGCCAGCAGCTTGCTAGGGACAGGGAGCTTGAACACTGAAGCTTTCTTT